This TCR beta chain was sequenced in a study of T cell responses to AZD1222 COVID-19 vaccine. Whole-study results and caveats: White British donors predominated, females outnumbered males, and clonal diversity was possibly underestimated. It was only a handful of AZD1222 recipients who were seropositive at baseline. Reportedly, nearly half of unique spike TCRs recognized epitopes outside B.1.351/B.1.1.7 mutations.

A word on this clone: Its matching antigen is unknown.

Method: immunoSEQ multiplex PCR; TCRdb's copy keeps in-frame clones and lacks some. The sample records about 130,000 clones, 90% being singletons. The sequencing used peripheral blood, collected on day 0 of AZD1222 vaccination. This receptor was obtained from an adult in good health.

The CDR3 loop reads CASSLANGGGLSTDTQYF. For the CDR3, the DNA is TGTGCCAGCAGCTTAGCGAATGGCGGGGGCCTTAGCACAGATACGCAGTATTTT. The V gene is TRBV7-8, the J gene TRBJ2-3; weak D call: TRBD2 (7 bases). From germline, CDR1 is SGHVS and CDR2 FQNEAQ. Trimming removed 0 bases from V and 0 bases from J, with 16 bases in between. The CDR3 has 18 residues.